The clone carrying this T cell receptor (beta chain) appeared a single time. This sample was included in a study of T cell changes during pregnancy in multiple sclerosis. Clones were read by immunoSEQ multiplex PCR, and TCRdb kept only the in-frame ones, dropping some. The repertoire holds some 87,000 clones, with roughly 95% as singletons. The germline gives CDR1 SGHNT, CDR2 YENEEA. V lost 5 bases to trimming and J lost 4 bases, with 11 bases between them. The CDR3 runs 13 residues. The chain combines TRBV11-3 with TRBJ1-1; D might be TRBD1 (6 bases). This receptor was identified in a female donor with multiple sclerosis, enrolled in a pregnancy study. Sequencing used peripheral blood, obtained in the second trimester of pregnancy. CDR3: CASSLDRSTEAFF. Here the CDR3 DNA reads TGTGCCAGCAGCCTCGACAGGTCCACTGAAGCTTTCTTT.